Presented here are 23 T cell receptor beta chains from one specimen sequenced in a study of sequential checkpoint blockade in melanoma. Treatment specified: randomized to nivolumab then ipilimumab (arm A) or the reverse (arm B). Some clones are missing from TCRdb's copy, which holds only in-frame ones; the method was immunoSEQ multiplex PCR. The sample carries several thousand clones, about 50% recorded once. Sequences were derived from CD8+ T cells sorted from blood (inferred from file names), sampled from a patient given nivolumab and ipilimumab in sequence. These receptors were collected from a human donor with melanoma.

This chain connects TRBV28 to TRBJ1-2; 11 bases are shared with TRBD1. V was clipped by 5 bases and J by 2 bases; unmatched bases: 10. The germline V gene encodes CDR1 MDHEN and CDR2 SYDVKM. This CDR3 comprises 17 residues. This CDR3 reads CASSPTGQGASNYGYTF. CDR3 nucleotide sequence: TGTGCCAGCAGTCCGACCGGACAGGGGGCCTCCAACTATGGCTACACCTTC.

This clone was counted a few times. This chain links TRBV7-9 with TRBJ1-2, with D unclear. The CDR3 is 12 residues long. CDR1 and CDR2 (germline): SEHNR, FQNEAQ (reference sequence). V was shortened by 4 bases and J by 8 bases, with 11 bases between the two germline ends. The CDR3 protein is CASSSLREGYTF. Written as DNA, the CDR3 is TGTGCCAGCAGCTCTCTGAGGGAAGGCTACACCTTC.

This clone has just a few counts. V gene TRBV4-3 combines with J gene TRBJ2-7; possible D gene TRBD2, 5 bases. The V gene lost 3 bases and the J gene lost 3 bases, with 9 bases spanning the gap. Germline CDR1 LGHNA, CDR2 YSLEER. This CDR3 has 13 amino acids. The DNA of the CDR3 is TGCGCCAGCAGCCATGGGAGTCGCTACGAGCAGTACTTC. Protein: CASSHGSRYEQYF.

This clone is labeled medium-sized. This chain joins TRBV7-2 and TRBJ1-1; 7 nucleotides align to TRBD1. The CDR3 is made up of 14 amino acids. The trim removed 5 bases at V and 5 bases at J, leaving 8 bases unmatched. Germline lookup yields CDR1 SGHTA and CDR2 FQGNSA. CDR3 sequence (DNA): TGTGCCAGCAGCCCCGTCCAGGGGGTGACTGAAGCTTTCTTT. Its protein is CASSPVQGVTEAFF.

CDR3 loop: CASSQDSLYGYTF. CDR3 coding DNA: TGTGCCAGCAGCCAGGACAGTCTCTATGGCTACACCTTC. The chain combines TRBV7-9 with TRBJ1-2, with TRBD1 as a possible D gene (6 bases). The V gene lost 5 bases and the J gene lost 4 bases, with 11 bases spanning the gap. From germline, CDR1 is SEHNR and CDR2 FQNEAQ (reference sequence). The CDR3 has 13 residues.

This clone has only a few counts. The chain links TRBV19 to TRBJ1-2; 8 bases map to TRBD1. J was trimmed by 1 base and V by 7 bases; bases with no gene match: 8. This CDR3 is built from 15 residues. Germline assignment: CDR1 LNHDA and CDR2 SQIVND (reference sequence). The CDR3 sequence: CASTGTGGFNYGYTF. The CDR3 nucleotides are TGTGCCAGTACCGGGACAGGAGGTTTTAACTATGGCTACACCTTC.

The chain employs TRBV5-6 and TRBJ2-7, with D maybe TRBD2 (5 bases). Germline V gives CDR1 SGHDT, CDR2 YYEEEE. This CDR3 comprises 13 residues. Trimming left V 0 bases short and J 4 bases short, with 8 bases between. The CDR3 here is CASSLAGSYEQYF. CDR3 in DNA: TGTGCCAGCAGCTTGGCGGGGTCGTACGAGCAGTACTTC.

The rearrangement uses TRBV5-1 and TRBJ1-2, with D uncertain. Germline loops: CDR1 SGHRS, CDR2 YFSETQ. V was pared by 4 bases and J by 4 bases, with 11 bases between. The CDR3 totals 13 residues. For the CDR3, the DNA is TGCGCCAGCAGCGCGGGCTTCAGCTATGGCTACACCTTC. Amino acid sequence: CASSAGFSYGYTF.

Concerning this clone itself: This sample also contains other DNA sequences that code for the same CDR3. The CDR3 loop is CASSLTGGGTEAFF. The CDR3 coding sequence is TGCGCCAGCAGCTTGACCGGTGGAGGGACTGAAGCTTTCTTT. The chain recombines TRBV5-1 with TRBJ1-1, with unresolved D. The CDR3 consists of 14 residues. From germline, CDR1 is SGHRS and CDR2 YFSETQ. The germline V and J ends were trimmed by 1 base and 5 bases, with 12 bases remaining between them.

The sample holds one count of this clone. The chain combines TRBV5-6 with TRBJ1-1; TRBD1 is a possible D gene (5 bases). V was cut by 3 bases and J by 3 bases, with 15 bases left in between. The CDR3 is made up of 15 amino acids. From germline, CDR1 is SGHDT and CDR2 YYEEEE. The CDR3 loop is CASSSPGTKDTEAFF. Written as DNA, the CDR3 is TGTGCCAGCAGCTCCCCAGGGACTAAGGACACTGAAGCTTTCTTT.

The chain joins TRBV30 to TRBJ2-7; D unclear. Trimming shortened V by 4 bases and J by 4 bases, and 14 bases separated the two germline ends. The length of the CDR3 is 13 residues. CDR1 and CDR2 (germline): GTSNPN, SVGIG (reference sequence). For the CDR3, the DNA is TGTGCCTGGACAGGTTCAATTTTTTACGAGCAGTACTTC. As protein: CAWTGSIFYEQYF.

The rearrangement joins TRBV28 to TRBJ1-5; 7 bases match TRBD1. The germline V gene has CDR1 MDHEN and CDR2 SYDVKM. The CDR3 runs to 14 residues. Germline trimming cut 9 bases from V and 3 bases from J; bases unmatched to any gene: 8. The CDR3 DNA reads TGTGCCAGAGAGGGGGGACAGTCCAATCAGCCCCAGCATTTT. Its translation: CAREGGQSNQPQHF. Looking up the rest from reference TRBV28 and TRBJ1-5 gives the full variable domain: DVKVTQSSRYLVKRTGEKVFLECVQDMDHENMFWYRQDPGLGLRLIYFSYDVKMKEKGDIPEGYSVSREKKERFSLILESASTNQTSMYLCAREGGQSNQPQHFGDGTRLSIL.

J is TRBJ1-2 and V is TRBV9; D may be TRBD1 (6 bases). In germline, CDR1 is SGDLS, CDR2 YYNGEE. There are 12 residues in the CDR3. Trimming removed 3 bases at V and 6 bases at J, with 9 bases between. The CDR3 bases are TGTGCCAGCAGCGGCAACAGGGATGGCTACACCTTC. Encoded protein: CASSGNRDGYTF.

The J gene is TRBJ2-2, the V gene TRBV15, with D possibly TRBD1 on 6 matching bases. The germline V gene has CDR1 LNHNV and CDR2 YYDKDF (reference sequence). Between the trimmed V and J ends, which lost 3 bases and 2 bases, there was a span of 10 bases. CDR3 length equals 15 residues. The DNA of the CDR3 is TGTGCCACCAGCAGTAGACAGGATAACACCGGGGAGCTGTTTTTT. This translates into CATSSRQDNTGELFF.

This clone was seen once. V and J are TRBV6-5 and TRBJ2-7; 9 positions agree with TRBD2. CDR3 length: 16 amino acids. V was clipped by 2 bases and J by 1 base; unmatched bases: 6. Germline lookup yields CDR1 MNHEY and CDR2 SVGAGI. CDR3 sequence reads: CASSYGVTSGSYEQYF. For the CDR3, the DNA is TGTGCCAGCAGTTACGGGGTGACTAGCGGTTCCTACGAGCAGTACTTC.

This clone was counted a single time. The chain uses TRBV27 and TRBJ1-2; D possibly corresponds to TRBD1 (5 bases). This CDR3 spans 13 amino acids. Germline CDR1 reads MNHEY; CDR2 reads SMNVEV (reference sequence). Trimming removed 3 bases from V and 7 bases from J, with 12 bases in between. DNA of the CDR3: TGTGCCAGCAGTTTCTACGCAGGGTCTGGCTACACCTTC. Translation: CASSFYAGSGYTF.

The gene calls are TRBV7-8 and TRBJ1-4, with unresolved D. Germline V gene data show CDR1 as SGHVS and CDR2 as FQNEAQ. The V end was cut by 5 bases, the J end by 5 bases, with 18 bases between. CDR3 length: 16 amino acids. CDR3 sequence reads: CASSHEGRVGNEKLFF. CDR3 sequence (DNA): TGTGCCAGCAGCCATGAAGGGAGGGTGGGGAATGAAAAACTGTTTTTT.

This sequence joins TRBV5-6 and TRBJ2-7; 9 nucleotides agree with TRBD1. The CDR3 sequence is 16 residues long. Germline trimming cut 4 bases from V and 6 bases from J; bases unmatched to any gene: 14. Per germline, CDR1 SGHDT and CDR2 YYEEEE. CDR3 nucleotides: TGTGCCAGCAGCGCGCATCCGGGACAGGGCTTTAGCGAGCAGTACTTC. This translates into CASSAHPGQGFSEQYF.

This clone has a single count. CDR3 sequence reads: CASSMGTGAGYTF. The DNA for the CDR3 is TGTGCCAGTAGTATGGGGACAGGCGCTGGCTACACCTTC. The V gene is TRBV19, the J gene TRBJ1-2, with 8 bases that match TRBD1. The CDR3 has 13 residues. V shed 3 bases, J shed 7 bases, and the junction held 4 bases outside the gene matches. Germline V gene data show CDR1 as LNHDA and CDR2 as SQIVND (reference sequence).

The chain joins TRBV5-6 to TRBJ1-6; D possibly corresponds to TRBD1 (6 bases). Germline CDR1 SGHDT, CDR2 YYEEEE. The CDR3 totals 15 residues. Trimming removed 2 bases at V and 10 bases at J, with 16 bases between. The CDR3: CASSFRDILYSPLHF. The CDR3 DNA follows: TGTGCCAGCAGCTTCAGGGACATTCTATACTCACCCCTCCACTTT.

The chain is built from TRBV28 and TRBJ2-7; D not resolved. Germline lookup yields CDR1 MDHEN and CDR2 SYDVKM. V was shortened by 3 bases and J by 3 bases, with 9 bases between the two germline ends. The CDR3 is 13 residues long. CDR3 in DNA: TGTGCCAGCAGTTTCGGTCGGAGCTACGAGCAGTACTTC. This gives the protein CASSFGRSYEQYF.

By sample share, this clone is medium-sized. V and J are TRBV6-5 and TRBJ2-7; TRBD1 aligns across 7 bases. The V gene's germline CDR1 is MNHEY and CDR2 SVGAGI. This CDR3 region has 16 residues. The V segment lost 0 bases and the J segment 2 bases; nucleotides outside the gene matches: 7. This CDR3 is CASSYSVRQGTYEQYF. CDR3 sequence (DNA): TGTGCCAGCAGTTACTCGGTGAGACAGGGAACCTACGAGCAGTACTTC.

Note on this clone: Other DNA sequences in this sample translate to the same CDR3. The chain joins TRBV27 to TRBJ2-7, with TRBD2 identical over 7 bases. CDR3 length: 13 residues. Germline CDR1 MNHEY, CDR2 SMNVEV (reference sequence). The V segment lost 5 bases and the J segment 4 bases; nucleotides outside the gene matches: 5. The CDR3 coding sequence is TGTGCCAGCAGTAGGGACTACCCTTACGAGCAGTACTTC. This encodes CASSRDYPYEQYF.